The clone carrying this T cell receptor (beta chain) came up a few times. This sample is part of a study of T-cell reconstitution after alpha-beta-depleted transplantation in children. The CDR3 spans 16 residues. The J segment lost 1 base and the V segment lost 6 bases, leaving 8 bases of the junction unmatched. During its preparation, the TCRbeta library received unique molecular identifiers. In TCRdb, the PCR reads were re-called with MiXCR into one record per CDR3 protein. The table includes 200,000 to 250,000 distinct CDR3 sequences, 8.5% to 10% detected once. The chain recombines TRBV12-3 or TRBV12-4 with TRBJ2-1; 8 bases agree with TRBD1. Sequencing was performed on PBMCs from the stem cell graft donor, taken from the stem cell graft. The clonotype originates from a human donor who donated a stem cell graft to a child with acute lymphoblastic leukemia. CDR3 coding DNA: TGTGCCAGCAGACCGGACAGGGATCGGTCCTACAATGAGCAGTTCTTC. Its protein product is CASRPDRDRSYNEQFF.